The 20 T cell receptor beta chains below come from one sample, sequenced in a study of shared clonotypes between healthy human individuals. The method was immunoSEQ multiplex PCR; TCRdb's version includes in-frame clones alone and lacks a portion of them. Of about 980,000 clones listed, about 80% are singletons. Sequenced: memory CD4+ T cells sorted from blood. The subset is: CD45RA-negative fraction. These receptors all come from a man aged 18 to 30 in good health.

This clone came up once. The chain uses TRBV6-1 and TRBJ1-5; D is uncertain. This CDR3 is 11 amino acids long. V was cut by 6 bases and J by 5 bases, with 5 bases left in between. In germline, CDR1 is MNHNS, CDR2 SASEGT. CDR3 protein: CASRRDQPQHF. CDR3 in DNA: TGTGCCAGCAGAAGAGATCAGCCCCAGCATTTT.

V gene TRBV7-6 combines with J gene TRBJ2-5; unclear D gene. This CDR3 is built from 12 residues. Trimming pared 3 bases from V and 2 bases from J, leaving 4 bases between. Germline V CDR1 and CDR2: SGHVS, FNYEAQ. The CDR3 region has the DNA TGTGCCAGCAGCTTTCTACAAGAGACCCAGTACTTC. Protein product: CASSFLQETQYF.

The J gene is TRBJ1-1, the V gene TRBV28, with D possibly being TRBD1 (5 bases). CDR3 size: 13 residues. The V end lost 4 bases, the J end lost 3 bases, and 9 bases lay between the germline ends. Germline assignment: CDR1 MDHEN and CDR2 SYDVKM. The CDR3 loop is CASSSKGYTEAFF. The DNA for the CDR3 is TGTGCCAGCAGTTCGAAGGGGTACACTGAAGCTTTCTTT.

The chain recombines TRBV6-1 with TRBJ2-7, with D perhaps TRBD1 or TRBD2 (6 bases each). V was shortened by 3 bases and J by 5 bases, with 17 bases between the two germline ends. Germline V CDR1 and CDR2: MNHNS, SASEGT. The CDR3 runs 15 residues. The CDR3 coding sequence is TGTGCCAGCAGTGAGGGGTCTGGGGGGCAGGACGAGCAGTACTTC. This encodes CASSEGSGGQDEQYF.

The chain links TRBV5-4 to TRBJ2-4, with 10 bases that match TRBD2. Germline V gene sequence: CDR1 SGHNT, CDR2 YYREEE (reference sequence). Losses at the gene ends were 2 bases for V and 1 base for J; bases not matched to a gene: 3. CDR3 length: 16 amino acids. The chain's CDR3 is CASSLSGGAAKNIQYF. CDR3 DNA: TGTGCCAGCAGCTTAAGCGGGGGGGCTGCCAAAAACATTCAGTACTTC.

This rearrangement joins TRBV19 to TRBJ1-5, with D unresolved. Germline-derived CDR1 and CDR2 are LNHDA and SQIVND (reference sequence). CDR3 length equals 13 residues. V was shortened by 0 bases and J by 6 bases, with 6 bases between the two germline ends. CDR3 in DNA: TGTGCCAGTAGTATAGAGGAGTCTCAGCCCCAGCATTTT. It translates to CASSIEESQPQHF.

This chain's CDR3 is CASSSPTLGMQEAFF. The CDR3 bases are TGTGCCAGCAGCTCACCGACCCTGGGAATGCAGGAAGCTTTCTTT. The gene calls are TRBV28 and TRBJ1-1; D call uncertain. CDR1 and CDR2 from the germline V gene are MDHEN and SYDVKM. Trimming removed 6 bases from V and 8 bases from J, with 22 bases in between. This CDR3 is 15 amino acids long.

The rearrangement links TRBV5-1 to TRBJ2-5, with a tentative D call TRBD2 (7 bases). The CDR3 extends over 15 amino acids. From germline, CDR1 is SGHRS and CDR2 YFSETQ. V lost 2 bases to trimming and J lost 1 base, with 12 bases between them. The CDR3 loop is CASSLFGGLQETQYF. CDR3 nucleotide sequence: TGCGCCAGCAGCTTATTCGGGGGGCTCCAAGAGACCCAGTACTTC.

This clone was seen only a few times. The J gene is TRBJ1-6, the V gene TRBV5-1, with D maybe TRBD1 (5 bases). The CDR3 spans 14 residues. Trimming stripped 5 bases from V and 7 bases from J, with 13 bases between. Germline values: CDR1 SGHRS, CDR2 YFSETQ. Here the CDR3 reads CASRPGQENSPLHF. Here the CDR3 DNA reads TGCGCCAGCAGACCTGGACAAGAGAATTCACCCCTCCACTTT.

J is TRBJ2-5 and V is TRBV5-6; a possible D gene is TRBD2 (6 bases). Germline CDR1 reads SGHDT; CDR2 reads YYEEEE. The CDR3 loop spans 13 amino acids. Trimming cost V 2 bases and J 5 bases, with 10 bases left between them. The CDR3 coding sequence is TGTGCCAGCAGCTTCGGGGGAGCGGAGACCCAGTACTTC. This encodes CASSFGGAETQYF.

J is TRBJ1-5 and V is TRBV6-1; D is uncertain. The CDR3 runs to 16 residues. Germline values: CDR1 MNHNS, CDR2 SASEGT. Trimming removed 2 bases from V and 0 bases from J, with 11 bases in between. CDR3: CASSEISQFSNQPQHF. The CDR3 coding sequence is TGTGCCAGCAGTGAAATCAGCCAATTTAGCAATCAGCCCCAGCATTTT.

Worth noting for this clone: This could be a read error, since a much larger clone is one nucleotide away. Other nucleotide sequences from this sample produce the same CDR3. The rearrangement uses TRBV9 and TRBJ2-3; D remains unclear. Trimming removed 0 bases at V and 4 bases at J, with 9 bases between. Germline lookup yields CDR1 SGDLS and CDR2 YYNGEE. There are 14 residues in the CDR3. CDR3 sequence: CASSVGRDSDTQYF. In nucleotides, the CDR3 is TGTGCCAGCAGCGTAGGGAGAGATTCAGATACGCAGTATTTT.

The chain joins TRBV7-9 to TRBJ2-1; 8 bases agree with TRBD2. V lost 5 bases to trimming and J lost 6 bases; unmatched junction nucleotides: 12. Germline CDR1 SEHNR, CDR2 FQNEAQ (reference sequence). CDR3 length equals 16 residues. The chain's CDR3 is CASSPRQLAGINEQFF. CDR3 in DNA: TGTGCCAGCAGCCCCCGGCAGCTAGCGGGTATCAATGAGCAGTTCTTC.

Relative to its sample, this clone is medium-sized (0.01 to 0.1%). Germline is not matched at one junction end, which may reflect a read error. The chain joins TRBV2 to TRBJ2-7, with TRBD1 matching over 7 bases. Germline CDR1 and CDR2: SNHLY and FYNNEI. This CDR3 has 15 amino acids. This CDR3 reads CASSGQVPRGDEQYF. Written as DNA, the CDR3 is TGTGCCAGTAGTGGACAGGTCCCTCGGGGAGACGAGCAGTACTTC.

The chain carries TRBV5-6 and TRBJ1-4, with 8 bases fitting TRBD1. J gave up 6 bases and V 4 bases, and 5 bases lay outside the gene matches. There are 14 residues in the CDR3. Germline V gene data show CDR1 as SGHDT and CDR2 as YYEEEE. The CDR3 region is CASSPGTGHEKLFF. The CDR3 DNA reads TGTGCCAGCAGCCCAGGGACAGGCCATGAAAAACTGTTTTTT.

Concerning this clone: A read error is possible here, since a much larger clone lies one base away. The chain uses TRBV28 and TRBJ2-7, with 10 nucleotides matching TRBD1. CDR3 length: 13 amino acids. After removal of 6 bases from V and 6 bases from J, the junction contained 5 bases not matched to a gene. CDR1 and CDR2 from the germline V gene are MDHEN and SYDVKM. CDR3 DNA sequence: TGTGCCAGCAGATCCGGGACAGGGGTCGAGCAGTACTTC. Translating gives CASRSGTGVEQYF.

This chain uses TRBV5-6 with TRBJ1-1; no firm D call. This CDR3 contains 12 residues. Germline V gives CDR1 SGHDT, CDR2 YYEEEE. The V gene lost 2 bases and the J gene lost 7 bases, with 9 bases spanning the gap. The CDR3 DNA sequence: TGTGCCAGCAGCTTAGTAGGGCTTGAAGCTTTCTTT. Translated: CASSLVGLEAFF.

This clone showed up just once. The chain uses TRBV30 and TRBJ2-7, with D possibly being TRBD1 (5 bases). The CDR3 is 15 amino acids. V was pared by 3 bases and J by 0 bases, with 15 bases between. Per germline, CDR1 GTSNPN and CDR2 SVGIG (reference sequence). The CDR3 nucleotides are TGTGCCTGGAGAGTCACAGGAAAAGTCTCCTACGAGCAGTACTTC. Translation gives CAWRVTGKVSYEQYF.

This sequence joins TRBV6-6 and TRBJ2-5; D is possibly TRBD1 or TRBD2 (7 bases each). The germline gives CDR1 MNHNY, CDR2 SVGAGI (reference sequence). The CDR3 is made up of 13 amino acids. V shed 6 bases and J shed 5 bases, with 13 bases lying between them. Written as DNA, the CDR3 is TGTGCCAGCAGCCGACAGGGAGGGGAGACCCAGTACTTC. Its translation: CASSRQGGETQYF.

The V call is TRBV5-1, the J call TRBJ1-5, with D possibly being TRBD1 (5 bases). The CDR3 extends over 15 amino acids. CDR1 and CDR2 from the germline V gene are SGHRS and YFSETQ. V was pared by 3 bases and J by 5 bases, with 15 bases between. This chain's CDR3 is CASSWEGRADQPQHF. DNA for the CDR3: TGCGCCAGCAGCTGGGAGGGCAGGGCCGATCAGCCCCAGCATTTT.